This T cell receptor (beta chain) came from a study of shared clonotypes between healthy human individuals. Only in-frame clones appear in the TCRdb table, and some are missing; sequencing was by immunoSEQ multiplex PCR. The data contain 2 million to 2.5 million clones, about 92% of them singletons. The CDR3 runs to 15 residues. Germline V gene data show CDR1 as MNHNS and CDR2 as SASEGT. V lost 6 bases, J lost 4 bases, and 8 bases stayed unmatched. The receptor was isolated from a man aged 18-30 years in good health. Some clones in this sample may be carry-over from other donors' samples. The sample taken for sequencing was naive CD4+ T cells from PBMCs. Described subset: CD45RA+ positively selected. The rearrangement links TRBV6-1 to TRBJ2-2, with 7 bases fitting TRBD1. The CDR3 loop reads CASRFDRVRTGELFF. CDR3 nucleotide sequence: TGTGCCAGCAGATTCGACAGGGTTCGCACCGGGGAGCTGTTTTTT.